Listed below are T cell receptor beta chains from one sample, sequenced in a study of blood T cells in healthy people across ages. TCRdb re-called the 5' RACE reads through MiXCR, storing one row per CDR3 protein. In the table there are about 1.6 million distinct CDR3 sequences, roughly 30% of which are singletons. Material for sequencing was blood. The source is a woman between 25 and 40 years old in good health. CDR3s include the opening cysteine and the closing phenylalanine or tryptophan. D genes are given only for firm matches. A clone size is listed for some rows: how often the clone was seen (once, few, many), or a class if it is expanded.

j_gene: TRBJ1-3; v_gene: TRBV11-2; abundance: .; d_gene: .; len: 13; CDR3nt: TGTGCCAGCAGCTTAGAACGGTTTGACACCATATATTTT; CDR3aa: CASSLERFDTIYF
j_gene: TRBJ2-1; v_gene: TRBV3-1; abundance: .; d_gene: TRBD2; len: 16; CDR3nt: TGTGCCAGCAGCCGCCTGCAGGGACTAGCGGGAAAGGTGCAGTTCTTC; CDR3aa: CASSRLQGLAGKVQFF
j_gene: TRBJ2-3; v_gene: TRBV12-3/TRBV12-4; abundance: .; d_gene: .; len: 16; CDR3nt: TGTGCCAGCAGTTTAGGGGTTAGCGCCGGCACAGATGCGCAGTATTTT; CDR3aa: CASSLGVSAGTDAQYF
j_gene: TRBJ2-7; v_gene: TRBV4-1; abundance: .; d_gene: TRBD1; len: 16; CDR3nt: TGCGCCAGCAGCCAAGAGGCCGGGACAGGGAGCTACGAGCAGTACTTC; CDR3aa: CASSQEAGTGSYEQYF
j_gene: TRBJ2-1; v_gene: TRBV20-1; abundance: .; d_gene: .; len: 14; CDR3nt: TGCAGTGCTAGGGGGGTGGCTTTATGGAATGAGCAGTTCTTC; CDR3aa: CSARGVALWNEQFF
j_gene: TRBJ2-7; v_gene: TRBV7-9; abundance: few; d_gene: TRBD1; len: 14; CDR3nt: TGTGCCAGCAGCTCCTCGACAGGGGGCTACGAGCAGTACTTC; CDR3aa: CASSSSTGGYEQYF
j_gene: TRBJ2-7; v_gene: TRBV7-2; abundance: .; d_gene: .; len: 19; CDR3nt: TGTGCCAGCAGCTTAGTATCCGGGTGGGGCGCTAGGACCTACAATGAGCAGTACTTC; CDR3aa: CASSLVSGWGARTYNEQYF
j_gene: TRBJ2-7; v_gene: TRBV14; abundance: many; d_gene: TRBD1; len: 13; CDR3nt: TGTGCCAGCAGTCCAGGACAGGTCGGCGAGCAGTACTTC; CDR3aa: CASSPGQVGEQYF
j_gene: TRBJ2-7; v_gene: TRBV10-2; abundance: .; d_gene: .; len: 14; CDR3nt: TGCGCCAGCAGTGAGTACGAGGGAACCTACGAGCAGTACTTC; CDR3aa: CASSEYEGTYEQYF
j_gene: TRBJ1-1; v_gene: TRBV12-3/TRBV12-4; abundance: .; d_gene: TRBD1; len: 18; CDR3nt: TGTGCCAGCAGTTTTTCGGGACAGGGTTTGCTTTTGAACACTGAAGCTTTCTTT; CDR3aa: CASSFSGQGLLLNTEAFF
j_gene: TRBJ2-7; v_gene: TRBV4-1; abundance: .; d_gene: TRBD2; len: 16; CDR3nt: TGCGCCAGCAGCCCCCAAGGACTAGCGGGGCACTACGAGCAGTACTTC; CDR3aa: CASSPQGLAGHYEQYF
j_gene: TRBJ1-2; v_gene: TRBV14; abundance: .; d_gene: TRBD1; len: 14; CDR3nt: TGTGCCAGCAGTCCTTTTCAGGGGGCTTTTGGCTACACCTTC; CDR3aa: CASSPFQGAFGYTF
j_gene: TRBJ1-1; v_gene: TRBV30; abundance: .; d_gene: TRBD1; len: 13; CDR3nt: TGTGCCTGGAGTACGGGACAGCGCGCTGAAGCTTTCTTT; CDR3aa: CAWSTGQRAEAFF
j_gene: TRBJ1-1; v_gene: TRBV5-1; abundance: .; d_gene: .; len: 14; CDR3nt: TGCGCCAGCAGCTCTACCGCCGGGGAGGGGGAAGCTTTCTTT; CDR3aa: CASSSTAGEGEAFF
j_gene: TRBJ2-7; v_gene: TRBV4-1; abundance: many; d_gene: TRBD2; len: 20; CDR3nt: TGCGCCAGCAGCCAAAAAGGGGGACAGGTAGGACTAGCGGGAGTGAACGAGCAGTACTTC; CDR3aa: CASSQKGGQVGLAGVNEQYF
j_gene: TRBJ1-5; v_gene: TRBV6-1; abundance: .; d_gene: .; len: 14; CDR3nt: TGTGCCAGCAGCTCGTCGACCGATAATCAGCCCCAGCATTTT; CDR3aa: CASSSSTDNQPQHF
j_gene: TRBJ2-7; v_gene: TRBV7-9; abundance: many; d_gene: .; len: 13; CDR3nt: TGTGCCAGCAGCTCAACCGGCAACTACGAGCAGTACTTC; CDR3aa: CASSSTGNYEQYF
j_gene: TRBJ2-7; v_gene: TRBV13; abundance: many; d_gene: .; len: 11; CDR3nt: TGTGCCAGCAGCCTACGGTGCGAGCAGTACTTC; CDR3aa: CASSLRCEQYF
j_gene: TRBJ2-7; v_gene: TRBV13; abundance: .; d_gene: .; len: 14; CDR3nt: TGTGCCAGCAGCTTAAAGGAGTCTCCCTACGAGCAGTACTTC; CDR3aa: CASSLKESPYEQYF
j_gene: TRBJ2-7; v_gene: TRBV6-5; abundance: .; d_gene: .; len: 13; CDR3nt: TGTGCCAGCAGTTCAGCAGGGAACTACGAGCAGTACTTC; CDR3aa: CASSSAGNYEQYF
j_gene: TRBJ2-5; v_gene: TRBV13; abundance: few; d_gene: TRBD2; len: 17; CDR3nt: TGTGCCAGCAGCTTAATTTCGGCTAGCGGGGCTAGGGAGACCCAGTACTTC; CDR3aa: CASSLISASGARETQYF
j_gene: TRBJ2-1; v_gene: TRBV3-1; abundance: .; d_gene: .; len: 13; CDR3nt: TGTGCCAGCAGCCAAGCAGGGGTGCATGAGCAGTTCTTC; CDR3aa: CASSQAGVHEQFF
j_gene: TRBJ2-7; v_gene: TRBV29-1; abundance: many; d_gene: TRBD2; len: 13; CDR3nt: TGCAGCGTTGAGACTAGCGGGGCCTACGAGCAGTACTTC; CDR3aa: CSVETSGAYEQYF
j_gene: TRBJ2-7; v_gene: TRBV12-3/TRBV12-4; abundance: few; d_gene: .; len: 11; CDR3nt: TGTGCCAGCCAGAGCTCCTACGAGCAGTACTTC; CDR3aa: CASQSSYEQYF
j_gene: TRBJ2-7; v_gene: TRBV2; abundance: .; d_gene: .; len: 16; CDR3nt: TGTGCCAGCAGTGGAGCGCCGCCTACCCTTGCTGGGGAGCAGTACTTC; CDR3aa: CASSGAPPTLAGEQYF
j_gene: TRBJ2-3; v_gene: TRBV20-1; abundance: .; d_gene: TRBD2; len: 16; CDR3nt: TGCATTGCTAGAGAACTACTAGCGGGAGGACCAGATACGCAGTATTTT; CDR3aa: CIARELLAGGPDTQYF